Listed here are 15 T cell receptor beta chains from one sample, sequenced in a study of T cell responses to AZD1222 COVID-19 vaccine. Profiling relied on immunoSEQ multiplex PCR, and the TCRdb table lists in-frame clones only, not all of them. This sample has around 150,000 clones; 92% occur once, and the top ten carry 3.3%. Sequencing was performed on peripheral blood, taken 28 days after the second AZD1222 dose. The receptors were sampled from an adult who received the AZD1222 COVID-19 vaccine.

The chain is built from TRBV27 and TRBJ2-7, with D maybe TRBD2 (6 bases). V gave up 7 bases and J gave up 6 bases, with 10 bases separating them. This CDR3 is built from 11 residues. Germline CDR1 MNHEY, CDR2 SMNVEV (reference sequence). The CDR3 loop reads CASNGGIEQYF. The CDR3 nucleotides read TGTGCCAGCAATGGGGGGATCGAGCAGTACTTC.

The chain couples TRBV20-1 to TRBJ1-1; perhaps TRBD1 as D (5 bases). CDR1 and CDR2 (germline): DFQATT, SNEGSKA (reference sequence). Deletions cut 7 bases from V and 4 bases from J, with 7 bases between. The CDR3 spans 10 residues. The CDR3 loop reads CSVRGTEAFF. The CDR3 DNA reads as TGCAGTGTGAGGGGCACTGAAGCTTTCTTT.

This chain joins TRBV10-3 and TRBJ2-1, with 11 nucleotides matching TRBD2. V lost 4 bases and J lost 8; bases outside the gene matches: 7. The germline V gene has CDR1 ENHRY and CDR2 SYGVKD. The CDR3 length is 15 residues. Here the CDR3 reads CAISGGSGRGYEQFF. The CDR3 DNA follows: TGTGCCATCAGTGGGGGTAGCGGGAGGGGATATGAGCAGTTCTTC.

V gene TRBV5-5 combines with J gene TRBJ2-4; the D gene is possibly TRBD1 (5 bases). V lost 0 bases and J 7 bases, leaving 11 bases between the germline ends. The CDR3 length is 14 residues. Germline V lookup: CDR1 SGHKS, CDR2 YYEKEE (reference sequence). CDR3 in amino acids: CASSLAVSGNIQYF. The CDR3 DNA follows: TGTGCCAGCAGCTTGGCCGTCTCAGGGAACATTCAGTACTTC.

The chain links TRBV27 to TRBJ1-2; TRBD1 matches at 11 bases. The V segment lost 5 bases and the J segment 4 bases; nucleotides outside the gene matches: 9. Germline CDR1 is MNHEY and CDR2 is SMNVEV (reference sequence). The CDR3 runs to 16 residues. CDR3 coding DNA: TGTGCCAGCAGTCCATGGGGACAGGGGGGTTCCTATGGCTACACCTTC. Its translation is CASSPWGQGGSYGYTF.

The chain recombines TRBV5-1 with TRBJ2-7; 10 bases line up with TRBD1. Germline V gene lookup returns CDR1 SGHRS and CDR2 YFSETQ. The V and J ends lost 2 bases and 3 bases, in that order; junction bases with no gene match: 5. This CDR3 spans 15 amino acids. The CDR3 DNA reads as TGCGCCAGCAGCTTCTCCGGGACAGGGGACTACGAGCAGTACTTC. Translated, it gives CASSFSGTGDYEQYF.

The chain is built from TRBV24-1 and TRBJ2-1; 8 nucleotides line up with TRBD1. Germline loops: CDR1 KGHDR, CDR2 SFDVKD. The CDR3 sequence is 15 residues long. V lost 0 bases and J lost 6; bases outside the gene matches: 3. This CDR3 reads CATSDLVDRGNEQFF. The CDR3 nucleotides are TGTGCCACCAGTGATTTGGTCGACAGGGGCAATGAGCAGTTCTTC.

V gene TRBV13 combines with J gene TRBJ2-7, with 11 bases identical to TRBD2. The CDR3 extends over 16 amino acids. CDR1 and CDR2 from the germline V gene are PRHDT and FYEKMQ (reference sequence). With 4 bases clipped from V and 5 bases from J, the junction kept 10 bases outside the gene matches. The CDR3 reads CASSSYSSGRSHEQYF. The DNA for the CDR3 is TGTGCCAGCAGCTCCTACTCTAGCGGGAGGTCCCACGAGCAGTACTTC. Using reference TRBV13 and TRBJ2-7 for the parts outside the CDR3, the full variable domain is AAGVIQSPRHLIKEKRETATLKCYPIPRHDTVYWYQQGPGQDPQFLISFYEKMQSDKGSIPDRFSAQQFSDYHSELNMSSLELGDSALYFCASSSYSSGRSHEQYFGPGTRLTVT.

The chain combines TRBV5-1 with TRBJ1-2, with 9 bases fitting TRBD1. CDR1 and CDR2 (germline): SGHRS, YFSETQ. The trim removed 5 bases at V and 4 bases at J, leaving 6 bases unmatched. The CDR3 has 14 residues. The CDR3: CASRSGTGTYGYTF. The CDR3 nucleotides read TGCGCCAGCAGATCAGGGACAGGGACCTATGGCTACACCTTC.

The chain is built from TRBV10-3 and TRBJ1-5; D is possibly TRBD1 (5 bases). V dropped 3 bases and J dropped 5 bases, with 8 bases sitting between them. The CDR3 has 13 residues. Per the germline V gene, CDR1 is ENHRY and CDR2 is SYGVKD. CDR3 protein: CAISEQEYQPQHF. In nucleotides, the CDR3 is TGTGCCATCAGTGAACAGGAGTATCAGCCCCAGCATTTT.

J is TRBJ1-1 and V is TRBV11-2, with a possible D match to TRBD1 (6 bases). The CDR3 length is 14 residues. V was pared by 5 bases and J by 7 bases, with 17 bases between. Germline CDR1 is SGHAT and CDR2 is FQNNGV. This CDR3 is CASSTPLRGIEAFF. The CDR3 nucleotides are TGTGCCAGCAGCACGCCCTTAAGGGGGATTGAAGCTTTCTTT.

The chain joins TRBV9 to TRBJ1-3; D is uncertain. The CDR3 is 14 residues long. Trimming removed 0 bases from V and 4 bases from J, with 8 bases in between. The germline V gene has CDR1 SGDLS and CDR2 YYNGEE. DNA of the CDR3: TGTGCCAGCAGCGTAGCTAAGACCGGAAACACCATATATTTT. Translating gives CASSVAKTGNTIYF.

The chain links TRBV3-1 (or the pseudogene TRBV3-2) to TRBJ2-3, with TRBD2 as a possible D gene (6 bases). This CDR3 comprises 15 residues. Germline V lookup: CDR1 LGHDT, CDR2 YNNKEL (reference sequence). Trimming took off 1 base at V and 4 bases at J, with 12 bases between the two ends. The CDR3, as DNA: TGTGCCAGCAGCCAAGTGGGCGGCGGGGCAGATACGCAGTATTTT. It specifies CASSQVGGGADTQYF.

The chain employs TRBV10-3 and TRBJ1-1; tentative D call: TRBD1 (6 bases). The CDR3 is made up of 11 amino acids. Germline-derived CDR1 and CDR2 are ENHRY and SYGVKD. The V end was cut by 6 bases, the J end by 7 bases, with 9 bases between. Here the CDR3 reads CAIRQGDEAFF. The CDR3 coding sequence is TGTGCCATCAGACAGGGAGATGAAGCTTTCTTT.

The genes are TRBV6-1 and TRBJ1-2; D gene unclear. The CDR3 is 13 residues long. Trimming cost V 3 bases and J 3 bases, with 8 bases left between them. Germline V gene sequence: CDR1 MNHNS, CDR2 SASEGT. The CDR3 nucleotides are TGTGCCAGCAGTGAGAAGGAACACTATGGCTACACCTTC. Translated, it gives CASSEKEHYGYTF.